This entry lists 9 T cell receptor beta chains sequenced from one sample in a study of blood T cell repertoires in COVID-19. Measured with immunoSEQ multiplex PCR; TCRdb has only the in-frame clones, and not every one. There are 100,000 to 150,000 clones in the sample; approximately 82% occur only once, and roughly 12% lies in the top ten. The sequenced material came from peripheral blood. These receptors all come from a man between 60 and 75 years old with acute or convalescent COVID-19.

Here the CDR3 DNA reads TGTGCCAGCAGCCCCGCGGCCGGCACTGAAGCTTTCTTT. Its translation is CASSPAAGTEAFF. The V and J genes are TRBV11-2 and TRBJ1-1; no reliable D call. The CDR3 loop spans 13 amino acids. V was pared by 5 bases and J by 4 bases, with 11 bases between. Germline CDR1 SGHAT, CDR2 FQNNGV.

The chain links TRBV6-5 to TRBJ2-1; possibly TRBD2 for D (6 bases). CDR1 and CDR2 (germline): MNHEY, SVGAGI. The CDR3 is made up of 14 amino acids. Between the trimmed V and J ends, which lost 9 bases and 2 bases, there was a span of 14 bases. This CDR3 reads CASRRTIAYNEQFF. The CDR3 nucleotides read TGTGCCAGTAGGCGGACTATTGCCTACAATGAGCAGTTCTTC.

The chain combines TRBV3-1 (or the pseudogene TRBV3-2) with TRBJ1-2; TRBD1 agrees at 9 bases. CDR1 is LGHDT and CDR2 is YNNKEL in the germline V gene (reference sequence). V shed 4 bases, J shed 5 bases, and the junction held 5 bases outside the gene matches. CDR3 length: 14 amino acids. CDR3 nucleotides: TGTGCCAGCAGCCCCGGACAGGGGAGGTATGGCTACACCTTC. Amino acids: CASSPGQGRYGYTF.

V and J are TRBV5-4 and TRBJ2-5; 8 bases are shared with TRBD2. The ends lost 0 bases at V and 3 bases at J; junction bases unmatched: 4. Looked up from germline, CDR1 is SGHNT and CDR2 is YYREEE (reference sequence). The CDR3 has 15 residues. CDR3 region: CASSLGLAREETQYF. The CDR3 coding sequence is TGTGCCAGCAGCTTGGGACTAGCGAGGGAAGAGACCCAGTACTTC.

The CDR3 sequence: CASSRGLAGYEQYF. As DNA, the CDR3 is TGCGCCAGCAGCCGGGGACTAGCGGGCTACGAGCAGTACTTC. The chain couples TRBV5-1 to TRBJ2-7, with 12 bases identical to TRBD2. CDR3 length: 14 residues. V lost 4 bases and J lost 3; bases outside the gene matches: 2. Germline V CDR1 and CDR2: SGHRS, YFSETQ.

This chain uses TRBV7-2 with TRBJ1-2; 10 bases fit TRBD1. The CDR3 is 17 amino acids. CDR1 and CDR2 from the germline V gene are SGHTA and FQGNSA. Trimming took 5 bases from V and 4 from J; bases not matched to a gene: 13. The CDR3 region is CASSQGQGSHQTYGYTF. CDR3 sequence (DNA): TGTGCCAGCAGCCAGGGACAGGGGAGCCACCAGACCTATGGCTACACCTTC.

The chain uses TRBV28 and TRBJ2-2; TRBD1 might be the D (6 bases). V was trimmed by 5 bases and J by 5 bases, leaving 15 bases between them. This CDR3 is 15 amino acids long. Germline V gene lookup returns CDR1 MDHEN and CDR2 SYDVKM. CDR3 bases: TGTGCCAGCAGTCAGGGGTGGAGGAAAACCGGGGAGCTGTTTTTT. Its translation is CASSQGWRKTGELFF.

This rearrangement joins TRBV28 to TRBJ2-7; a weak D match, TRBD1 (6 bases). The V and J ends lost 5 bases and 2 bases respectively, with 16 bases between them. This CDR3 is built from 15 residues. Germline CDR1 MDHEN, CDR2 SYDVKM. The CDR3 DNA is TGTGCCAGCAGTGTAAACAGGGTGGGAGCCTACGAGCAGTACTTC. The encoded protein is CASSVNRVGAYEQYF.

The rearrangement joins TRBV9 to TRBJ1-4; TRBD1 matches 11 bases. This CDR3 has 14 amino acids. Germline CDR1 reads SGDLS; CDR2 reads YYNGEE. J was trimmed by 6 bases and V by 4 bases; bases with no gene match: 2. The CDR3 here is CASSPGQGDEKLFF. The CDR3 bases are TGTGCCAGCAGCCCGGGACAGGGGGATGAAAAACTGTTTTTT.